One T cell receptor (beta chain) is described in this entry. It may be a read error: a sequence one base away is much more abundant. This specimen comes from a study of early T cells in non-severe SARS-CoV-2 infection. From germline, CDR1 is MNHEY and CDR2 SVGEGT. After removal of 7 bases from V and 5 bases from J, the junction contained 10 bases not matched to a gene. The length of the CDR3 is 14 residues. TCRdb itself ran the 5' RACE reads through MiXCR, one entry per CDR3 protein. The repertoire has 55,000 to 85,000 distinct CDR3 sequences, roughly 13% of them found once; the top ten carry roughly an eighth.

V and J are TRBV6-2 or TRBV6-3 and TRBJ1-2, with 7 positions matching TRBD1. What was sequenced was whole blood. The clonotype was recovered from an adult who was a healthcare worker with PCR-confirmed SARS-CoV-2 infection or an uninfected control (not recorded which). CDR3 protein: CASTTPGRGYGYTF. The CDR3 DNA reads TGTGCCAGCACCACCCCAGGCAGGGGGTATGGCTACACCTTC.